One and the same sample provided the 28 T cell receptor beta chains below, sequenced in a study of blood T cell repertoires in COVID-19 (dated by TCRdb to about 2020). The library relied on the immunoSEQ multiplex PCR assay. Imported from immuneACCESS, the table was reduced by TCRdb to in-frame sequences with V and J called. These copies leave out some clones; in studies compared against another copy, an unresolved V gene accounts for under half, and the cause of the remainder is not known. In all, the sample holds a few hundred thousand clones, and less than 95% of those were seen once. The ten largest account for about 0.6% of the sample. Sequencing was performed on PBMCs or T cells enriched from blood (not recorded which). Receptors were obtained from a man younger than 35 who had recovered from COVID-19.

The rearrangement uses TRBV9 and TRBJ2-2; a possible D gene is TRBD2 (6 bases). The V end lost 4 bases, the J end lost 0 bases, and 10 bases lay between the germline ends. The CDR3 loop spans 15 amino acids. Germline CDR1 and CDR2: SGDLS and YYNGEE. CDR3 sequence (DNA): TGTGCCAGCAGCCCCTCGGGAGCGAACACCGGGGAGCTGTTTTTT. It codes for CASSPSGANTGELFF.

This clone was observed a single time. The chain uses TRBV7-9 and TRBJ2-7; maybe TRBD1 (6 bases). Deletions cut 6 bases from V and 6 bases from J, with 12 bases between. From germline, CDR1 is SEHNR and CDR2 FQNEAQ (reference sequence). The CDR3 consists of 12 residues. CDR3 sequence reads: CASSPQGFEQYF. The CDR3 DNA sequence: TGTGCCAGCAGTCCCCAGGGGTTCGAGCAGTACTTC.

The rearrangement joins TRBV19 to TRBJ2-1, with D possibly being TRBD2 (6 bases). V was clipped by 5 bases and J by 4 bases, with 15 bases between them. This CDR3 comprises 15 residues. Per germline, CDR1 LNHDA and CDR2 SQIVND (reference sequence). The CDR3 nucleotides are TGTGCCAGTAGTGGACGGGACTTACCGTACAATGAGCAGTTCTTC. It codes for CASSGRDLPYNEQFF.

This chain joins TRBV11-2 and TRBJ2-3, with 8 bases identical to TRBD2. Germline CDR1 reads SGHAT; CDR2 reads FQNNGV. V lost 6 bases, J lost 5 bases, and 13 bases stayed unmatched. This CDR3 contains 16 residues. This CDR3 is CASRQGLARGRDTQYF. Here the CDR3 DNA reads TGTGCCAGCAGACAAGGACTAGCCAGGGGCAGAGATACGCAGTATTTT.

This sequence joins TRBV3-1 (or the pseudogene TRBV3-2) and TRBJ1-4; D is ambiguous. The V end was cut by 4 bases, the J end by 8 bases, with 17 bases between. Germline V gene sequence: CDR1 LGHDT, CDR2 YNNKEL (reference sequence). This CDR3 spans 15 amino acids. The CDR3 DNA sequence: TGTGCCAGCAGCCGTCTTTCGCAGGTATCGGAAAAACTGTTTTTT. Protein: CASSRLSQVSEKLFF.

The J gene is TRBJ2-7, the V gene TRBV11-3, with a weak D call TRBD1 (6 bases). CDR3 length: 14 amino acids. Germline V gene data show CDR1 as SGHNT and CDR2 as YENEEA. Trimming pared 6 bases from V and 6 bases from J, leaving 18 bases between. This CDR3 is CASRASGTYGEQYF. CDR3 nucleotide sequence: TGTGCCAGCAGAGCCTCCGGGACATACGGCGAGCAGTACTTC.

The chain links TRBV3-1 (or the pseudogene TRBV3-2) to TRBJ2-7; 9 bases line up with TRBD1. The trim removed 3 bases at V and 6 bases at J, leaving 6 bases unmatched. The germline V gene has CDR1 LGHDT and CDR2 YNNKEL (reference sequence). The CDR3 contains 14 residues. The CDR3 bases are TGTGCCAGCAGCCAGACGGGACAGGGCGGCGAGCAGTACTTC. Its translation: CASSQTGQGGEQYF.

The chain couples TRBV7-9 to TRBJ1-1; D gene uncertain. Looked up from germline, CDR1 is SEHNR and CDR2 is FQNEAQ (reference sequence). V was clipped by 3 bases and J by 1 base, with 9 bases between them. The CDR3 extends over 14 amino acids. The CDR3 protein is CASSFRQTNTEAFF. CDR3 coding DNA: TGTGCCAGCAGCTTTCGACAAACGAACACTGAAGCTTTCTTT.

The CDR3 here is CASSKVGANTGELFF. CDR3 DNA: TGTGCCAGCAGTAAGGTGGGAGCGAACACCGGGGAGCTGTTTTTT. The chain employs TRBV7-3 and TRBJ2-2, with a tentative D call TRBD2 (5 bases). This CDR3 has 15 residues. V shed 6 bases and J shed 0 bases, with 11 bases lying between them. Germline loops: CDR1 SGHTA, CDR2 FQGTGA. The full variable domain, with the rest looked up from reference TRBV7-3 and TRBJ2-2, is GAGVSQTPSNKVTEKGKYVELRCDPISGHTALYWYRQSLGQGPEFLIYFQGTGAADDSGLPNDRFFAVRPEGSVSTLKIQRTERGDSAVYLCASSKVGANTGELFFGEGSRLTVL.

This clone was found many times. The chain combines TRBV7-2 with TRBJ1-3; D ambiguous. CDR1 SGHTA and CDR2 FQGNSA come from the germline V gene. The V end lost 4 bases, the J end lost 2 bases, and 21 bases lay between the germline ends. This CDR3 comprises 18 residues. CDR3 region: CASSYYHCSARPGNTIYF. CDR3 in DNA: TGTGCCAGCAGCTACTATCATTGTTCGGCCCGGCCTGGAAACACCATATATTTT.

The chain uses TRBV5-1 and TRBJ2-1; 7 nucleotides align to TRBD2. The CDR3 length is 18 residues. The germline gives CDR1 SGHRS, CDR2 YFSETQ. V was clipped by 0 bases and J by 2 bases; unmatched bases: 11. This CDR3 reads CASSLVASGAATYNEQFF. In DNA, the CDR3 is TGCGCCAGCAGCTTGGTCGCGAGCGGGGCCGCTACCTACAATGAGCAGTTCTTC.

The genes are TRBV5-1 and TRBJ1-2; D remains unclear. Trimming pared 0 bases from V and 7 bases from J, leaving 10 bases between. CDR3 length equals 13 residues. Germline CDR1 and CDR2: SGHRS and YFSETQ. The CDR3 DNA reads TGCGCCAGCAGCTTGGACGGGGAGGGTGGCTACACCTTC. It codes for CASSLDGEGGYTF.

The V gene is TRBV7-9, the J gene TRBJ2-5; D gene unclear. This CDR3 spans 13 amino acids. CDR1 is SEHNR, CDR2 FQNEAQ, per germline (reference sequence). V was trimmed by 4 bases and J by 2 bases, leaving 8 bases between them. The CDR3 is CASSSPLQETQYF. CDR3 nucleotide sequence: TGTGCCAGCAGCTCCCCTTTACAAGAGACCCAGTACTTC. Drawing the rest from reference TRBV7-9 and TRBJ2-5, the complete variable domain is DTGVSQNPRHKITKRGQNVTFRCDPISEHNRLYWYRQTLGQGPEFLTYFQNEAQLEKSRLLSDRFSAERPKGSFSTLEIQRTEQGDSAMYLCASSSPLQETQYFGPGTRLLVL.

This clone has a count of ten or more. The chain combines TRBV14 with TRBJ1-2; 10 nucleotides match TRBD1. Germline V gene data show CDR1 as SGHDN and CDR2 as FVKESK. The CDR3 is 15 amino acids. Trimming took 4 bases from V and 8 from J; bases not matched to a gene: 10. CDR3 bases: TGTGCCAGCAGCCTCACCGGGACAGGGGACCGAGGCTACACCTTC. Protein product: CASSLTGTGDRGYTF.

V usage is TRBV12-3 or TRBV12-4 and J usage is TRBJ2-6; 7 bases fit TRBD1. The CDR3 is 13 residues long. Unmatched junction bases numbered 1, after V lost 11 bases and J lost 0 bases. For the CDR3, the DNA is TGTGCCGGGACAGCCTCTGGGGCCAACGTCCTGACTTTC. Amino acid sequence: CAGTASGANVLTF.

V is TRBV7-2 and J is TRBJ2-1; D uncertain. From germline, CDR1 is SGHTA and CDR2 FQGNSA. The ends were cut back, 1 base at V and 6 bases at J, with 7 bases in the middle. CDR3 length: 13 amino acids. The CDR3 loop reads CASSLGAINEQFF. CDR3 sequence (DNA): TGTGCCAGCAGCTTAGGAGCGATCAATGAGCAGTTCTTC.

This clone was observed a single time. The V gene is TRBV11-2, the J gene TRBJ1-6, with D perhaps TRBD1 (6 bases). The CDR3 covers 13 residues. The ends were cut back, 5 bases at V and 13 bases at J, with 15 bases in the middle. Looked up from germline, CDR1 is SGHAT and CDR2 is FQNNGV. DNA for the CDR3: TGTGCCAGCAGCCCAACAGGGCTCGGGCCCCTCCACTTT. It is translated as CASSPTGLGPLHF.

The chain couples TRBV7-2 to TRBJ2-3, with TRBD2 identical over 13 bases. The CDR3 loop spans 16 amino acids. The junction had 4 bases not matched to a gene; V was cut back by 3 bases and J by 4 bases. CDR1 and CDR2 from the germline V gene are SGHTA and FQGNSA. CDR3 nucleotide sequence: TGTGCCAGCAGCTTCGGACTAGCGGGAGACCCAGATACGCAGTATTTT. Translation: CASSFGLAGDPDTQYF.

This chain joins TRBV6-5 and TRBJ1-3; D might be TRBD1 (6 bases). The V and J ends lost 7 bases and 2 bases respectively, with 15 bases between them. There are 15 residues in the CDR3. The germline V gene has CDR1 MNHEY and CDR2 SVGAGI. The CDR3 region is CASKTQGSAGNTIYF. Written as DNA, the CDR3 is TGTGCCAGCAAGACCCAGGGGTCCGCTGGAAACACCATATATTTT.

The rearrangement joins TRBV28 to TRBJ1-2; D remains unclear. Trimming removed 10 bases at V and 8 bases at J, with 20 bases between. There are 13 residues in the CDR3. The germline V gene encodes CDR1 MDHEN and CDR2 SYDVKM. In DNA form, the CDR3 reads TGTGCCACTCTACGAGGGCGACCTTGGGGCTACACCTTC. This encodes CATLRGRPWGYTF.

V usage is TRBV13 and J usage is TRBJ1-6; D perhaps matches TRBD1 (6 bases). Germline V gives CDR1 PRHDT, CDR2 FYEKMQ (reference sequence). CDR3 length equals 15 residues. Trimming pared 5 bases from V and 9 bases from J, leaving 17 bases between. The CDR3 region has the DNA TGTGCCAGCAGCCCCGGGACACCAGGAGGTTCACCCCTCCACTTT. Protein: CASSPGTPGGSPLHF.

The V and J genes are TRBV5-5 and TRBJ2-1; tentatively, D is TRBD2 (7 bases). Trimming removed 4 bases at V and 2 bases at J, with 13 bases between. The length of the CDR3 is 15 residues. From germline, CDR1 is SGHKS and CDR2 YYEKEE (reference sequence). Here the CDR3 reads CASSPLGGPYNEQFF. CDR3 DNA: TGTGCCAGCAGCCCCCTCGGGGGGCCCTACAATGAGCAGTTCTTC.

This sequence joins TRBV6-5 and TRBJ1-6; tentatively, D is TRBD1 (6 bases). The CDR3 runs 13 residues. The germline V and J ends were trimmed by 10 bases and 10 bases, with 17 bases remaining between them. Germline V gene data show CDR1 as MNHEY and CDR2 as SVGAGI. The CDR3 DNA reads as TGTGCCACCACTTCAGGGGTCAGCTCACCCCTCCACTTT. Its protein product is CATTSGVSSPLHF.

V gene TRBV3-1 (or the pseudogene TRBV3-2) combines with J gene TRBJ1-6, with 7 bases aligning to TRBD1. V lost 4 bases and J lost 10; bases outside the gene matches: 4. The CDR3 runs to 13 residues. CDR1 is LGHDT and CDR2 is YNNKEL in the germline V gene (reference sequence). The CDR3 nucleotides read TGTGCCAGCAGCCGGGGACAGCGATCACCCCTCCACTTT. Protein: CASSRGQRSPLHF.

The chain uses TRBV11-2 and TRBJ1-4; tentatively, D is TRBD1 (5 bases). The CDR3 extends over 14 amino acids. The V and J ends lost 3 bases and 4 bases respectively, with 9 bases between them. CDR1 is SGHAT, CDR2 FQNNGV, per germline. The CDR3 DNA sequence: TGTGCCAGCAGCTTGACAGCCAATAATGAAAAACTGTTTTTT. Amino acids: CASSLTANNEKLFF.

The chain carries TRBV7-9 and TRBJ1-6; 10 bases align to TRBD1. Trimming at V came to 2 bases and at J to 9 bases, leaving 7 bases not matched to a gene. Germline values: CDR1 SEHNR, CDR2 FQNEAQ (reference sequence). The CDR3 length is 16 residues. The CDR3 spells CASSLYAGTGVSPLHF. Written as DNA, the CDR3 is TGTGCCAGCAGCTTATACGCCGGGACAGGGGTTTCACCCCTCCACTTT. The variable domain in full, with the rest retrieved from reference TRBV7-9 and TRBJ1-6, is DTGVSQNPRHKITKRGQNVTFRCDPISEHNRLYWYRQTLGQGPEFLTYFQNEAQLEKSRLLSDRFSAERPKGSFSTLEIQRTEQGDSAMYLCASSLYAGTGVSPLHFGNGTRLTVT.

The chain carries TRBV6-5 and TRBJ1-6; 8 bases fit TRBD1. V lost 8 bases to trimming and J lost 9 bases; unmatched junction nucleotides: 6. CDR3 length equals 13 residues. Germline CDR1 and CDR2: MNHEY and SVGAGI. The CDR3 coding sequence is TGTGCCAGCGAAGGACAGGGTCTTTCACCCCTCCACTTT. Translation gives CASEGQGLSPLHF.

This chain joins TRBV28 and TRBJ1-6, with 9 bases that match TRBD1. Looked up from germline, CDR1 is MDHEN and CDR2 is SYDVKM. V dropped 6 bases and J dropped 6; count of bases not matched to a gene: 12. This CDR3 comprises 17 residues. The CDR3: CASSFRDRVKSNSPLHF. As DNA, the CDR3 is TGTGCCAGCAGCTTCCGGGACAGGGTAAAGTCTAATTCACCCCTCCACTTT.